One and the same sample provided the 13 T cell receptor beta chains below, sequenced in a study of blood T cells in healthy people across ages (dated by TCRdb to 2014 to 2015). Libraries were prepared through 5' RACE. A second PCR of about 7 to 12 cycles was run with a J-beta primer mix and a sample-barcoded 5' primer. The public reads were run again by TCRdb, first through fastp at Q25 and then through MiXCR, and only productive beta chains were kept. Records with the same CDR3 protein are collapsed into one entry carrying the most frequent genes and DNA. Across this sample there are fewer than 2 million distinct CDR3 sequences, with about two fifths seen only once. Of the sample, 23% falls within the top ten clones. Sequenced sample: blood. These TCRs come from a human donor in good health.

The chain uses TRBV24-1 and TRBJ2-7; D gene uncertain. The V end lost 3 bases, the J end lost 3 bases, and 2 bases lay between the germline ends. Germline assignment: CDR1 KGHDR and CDR2 SFDVKD. CDR3 length equals 11 residues. The CDR3 DNA reads as TGTGCCACCAGTGATAACTACGAGCAGTACTTC. This translates into CATSDNYEQYF.

CDR3 DNA: TGTGCCAGCAGCTTAGGTCTACAAAAGCTTACCGGGGAGCTGTTTTTT. Its translation is CASSLGLQKLTGELFF. The chain recombines TRBV7-6 with TRBJ2-2, with no clear D. This CDR3 has 16 residues. The V and J ends lost 1 base and 5 bases respectively, with 14 bases between them. Germline assignment: CDR1 SGHVS and CDR2 FNYEAQ.

This clonotype was seen many times. The chain combines TRBV12-3 or TRBV12-4 with TRBJ2-7; the match to TRBD1 covers 7 bases. J gave up 5 bases and V 1 base, and 8 bases lay outside the gene matches. CDR3 length: 15 residues. CDR3 sequence reads: CASSLVAGGLNEQYF. The CDR3 DNA reads as TGTGCCAGCAGTTTAGTGGCAGGGGGTCTCAACGAGCAGTACTTC.

The rearrangement uses TRBV4-1 and TRBJ1-5; a possible D gene is TRBD1 (6 bases). V was trimmed by 2 bases and J by 2 bases, leaving 16 bases between them. The CDR3 has 17 amino acids. The germline V gene encodes CDR1 MGHRA and CDR2 YSYEKL. The CDR3 is CASSQNLGAGGNQPQHF. The CDR3 region has the DNA TGCGCCAGCAGCCAAAATCTGGGGGCAGGGGGCAATCAGCCCCAGCATTTT.

Only a few counts were recorded for this clonotype. The CDR3 loop reads CASSPSGGIGGTQYF. CDR3 in DNA: TGTGCCAGCAGCCCTAGCGGGGGCATCGGAGGGACCCAGTACTTC. The chain has TRBV11-3 and TRBJ2-5; 10 bases line up with TRBD2. Germline V CDR1 and CDR2: SGHNT, YENEEA. The CDR3 spans 15 residues. The junction had 10 bases not matched to a gene; V was cut back by 5 bases and J by 7 bases.

The gene calls are TRBV11-3 and TRBJ1-1; unclear D gene. Deletions cut 1 base from V and 4 bases from J, with 13 bases between. CDR1 and CDR2 (germline): SGHNT, YENEEA. The CDR3 spans 15 residues. The chain's CDR3 is CASSLGGGLGTEAFF. As DNA, the CDR3 is TGTGCCAGCAGCTTAGGGGGAGGATTGGGCACTGAAGCTTTCTTT.

Only a few counts were recorded for this clonotype. The chain is built from TRBV29-1 and TRBJ2-5; 8 positions agree with TRBD2. Trimming cost V 7 bases and J 2 bases; bases outside gene matches: 15. The CDR3 extends over 16 amino acids. Germline V CDR1 and CDR2: SQVTM, ANQGSEA. CDR3 in amino acids: CSARRGAGDPQETQYF. The CDR3 DNA is TGCAGCGCCCGGCGGGGAGCGGGGGATCCACAAGAGACCCAGTACTTC.

V and J are TRBV28 and TRBJ1-6; D not resolved. V was clipped by 2 bases and J by 9 bases, with 11 bases between them. The germline CDR1 and CDR2 sequences are MDHEN and SYDVKM. The CDR3 length is 14 residues. CDR3 amino acids: CASSLLGGISPLHF. The CDR3 DNA reads TGTGCCAGCAGTTTACTCGGAGGTATTTCACCCCTCCACTTT.

The V call is TRBV20-1, the J call TRBJ1-1, with D tentatively TRBD1 (5 bases). There are 13 residues in the CDR3. The V and J ends lost 6 bases and 7 bases respectively, with 18 bases between them. Germline values: CDR1 DFQATT, CDR2 SNEGSKA (reference sequence). The CDR3 is CSARWGTGSEAFF. The DNA of the CDR3 is TGCAGTGCCCGGTGGGGCACGGGCAGTGAAGCTTTCTTT.

This sequence joins TRBV29-1 and TRBJ2-5; possibly TRBD2 for D (6 bases). The CDR3 has 15 residues. V lost 6 bases and J lost 2, with 19 bases in between. Germline CDR1 SQVTM, CDR2 ANQGSEA. CDR3 bases: TGCAGCGTAGACGGGACTCTCAGTGGACAAGAGACCCAGTACTTC. Its protein is CSVDGTLSGQETQYF.

This clonotype was observed a single time. The J gene is TRBJ2-3, the V gene TRBV7-3, with TRBD2 matching 11 bases. V lost 1 base to trimming and J lost 4 bases; unmatched junction nucleotides: 7. The CDR3 consists of 17 residues. CDR1 is SGHTA, CDR2 FQGTGA, per germline. The CDR3 coding sequence is TGTGCCAGCAGCTTAAAGGGGCTAGCGGGGGGTGCAGATACGCAGTATTTT. This encodes CASSLKGLAGGADTQYF.

The chain employs TRBV3-1 and TRBJ2-5, with 14 nucleotides matching TRBD2. The J call may be faulty, since TRBJ2-7 better matches the DNA end. CDR3 length equals 15 residues. Germline V gives CDR1 LGHDT, CDR2 YNNKEL (reference sequence). The CDR3 region is CASSFRLAGGSEQYF. Written as DNA, the CDR3 is TGTGCCAGCAGCTTCCGACTAGCGGGAGGGAGCGAGCAGTACTTC.

A few counts support this clonotype. The gene calls are TRBV7-3 and TRBJ2-4, with a weak D call TRBD2 (5 bases). The germline V gene has CDR1 SGHTA and CDR2 FQGTGA. The CDR3 spans 13 residues. Trimming took off 2 bases at V and 6 bases at J, with 8 bases between the two ends. As DNA, the CDR3 is TGTGCCAGCAGCTTAGCTGCGGGAAACATTCAGTACTTC. Its translation: CASSLAAGNIQYF.